This is a list of T cell receptor beta chains from one sample in a study of cytomegalovirus exposure and HLA in healthy donors. The assay was immunoSEQ multiplex PCR, and TCRdb's table has in-frame clones only and misses some. Of fewer than 150,000 clones in the sample, 80% were seen once. Material for sequencing was PBMCs. These receptor sequences come from a man over 45 in good health and CMV-seronegative. Each CDR3 is given with its conserved first and last residue. A D gene is named only where the DNA matches it firmly. Clone size is not always given. Where it is, it says once, few, many or a class for expanded clones.

V gene,clone size,D gene,J gene,CDR3 protein,CDR3 DNA
TRBV5-6,-,TRBD1,TRBJ1-2,CASSTRLDRGQF,TGTGCCAGCAGCACCCGACTGGACAGGGGACAGTTC
TRBV5-5,-,TRBD1,TRBJ2-1,CASSSTGTERYNEQFF,TGTGCCAGCAGCTCTACCGGGACAGAAAGATACAATGAGCAGTTCTTC
TRBV4-3,once,TRBD2,TRBJ2-1,CASSHFPGLAGEGGNEQFF,TGCGCCAGCAGCCATTTCCCGGGACTAGCGGGGGAGGGCGGCAATGAGCAGTTCTTC
TRBV7-9,few,-,TRBJ2-1,CASSSQGNDNEQFF,TGTGCCAGCAGCTCTCAGGGTAACGACAATGAGCAGTTCTTC
TRBV5-6,-,-,TRBJ2-3,CASSFYTSFGRLDTQYF,TGTGCCAGCAGCTTCTATACTTCTTTCGGGAGACTAGATACGCAGTATTTT
TRBV6-1,-,TRBD2,TRBJ2-5,CASSESGGLIGETQYF,TGTGCCAGCAGTGAAAGCGGGGGTCTAATAGGGGAGACCCAGTACTTC
TRBV5-1,-,-,TRBJ1-4,CASSSRGFEREKLFF,TGCGCCAGCAGCTCCCGGGGGTTTGAGCGGGAAAAACTGTTTTTT
TRBV5-1,-,-,TRBJ1-4,CASSLDWSGREVKLFF,TGCGCCAGCAGCTTGGACTGGTCAGGGAGGGAGGTAAAACTGTTTTTT
TRBV10-3,-,-,TRBJ2-5,CAITRTDGETQYF,TGTGCCATCACAAGGACAGACGGAGAGACCCAGTACTTC
TRBV18,-,-,TRBJ2-5,CASSSETQYF,TGTGCCAGCTCTTCGGAGACCCAGTACTTC
TRBV18,-,-,TRBJ1-2,CASSPAVDYGYTF,TGTGCCAGCTCACCAGCGGTTGACTATGGCTACACCTTC
TRBV27,-,TRBD1,TRBJ2-7,CASSFSTGAYEQYF,TGTGCCAGCAGTTTTTCGACAGGGGCCTACGAGCAGTACTTC
TRBV4-2,-,TRBD1,TRBJ1-4,CASSQPGQGNEKLFF,TGTGCCAGCAGCCAACCGGGACAGGGCAATGAAAAACTGTTTTTT
TRBV5-1,few,TRBD1,TRBJ2-7,CASSLAEGASVRENF,TGCGCCAGCAGCTTGGCCGAGGGGGCGAGCGTTAGAGAGAACTTC
TRBV12-5,-,TRBD1,TRBJ1-5,CASGLPGTVLNQPQHF,TGTGCTAGTGGTTTGCCGGGGACAGTGCTCAATCAGCCCCAGCATTTT
TRBV10-3,few,TRBD2,TRBJ2-1,CATNGRENNEQFF,TGTGCCACCAACGGGAGGGAGAACAATGAGCAGTTCTTC
TRBV11-2,-,TRBD2,TRBJ2-7,CASTSSGSGGEQYF,TGTGCCAGCACCTCGTCGGGTAGCGGGGGAGAGCAGTACTTC
TRBV6-1,-,-,TRBJ1-2,CASSEEDRRSYTF,TGTGCCAGCAGTGAGGAGGATCGGCGAAGCTACACCTTC
TRBV4-3,-,-,TRBJ1-4,CASSQGSVANEKLFF,TGCGCCAGCAGCCAAGGGAGTGTAGCTAATGAAAAACTGTTTTTT
TRBV5-1,-,TRBD1,TRBJ1-3,CASSAIPGGSGNTIYF,TGCGCCAGCAGCGCCATTCCAGGGGGATCTGGAAACACCATATATTTT
TRBV7-2,-,-,TRBJ1-2,CASSLDWADYGYTF,TGTGCCAGCAGCTTAGACTGGGCCGACTATGGCTACACCTTC
TRBV28,-,-,TRBJ2-7,CASRGAGSSYEQYF,TGTGCCAGCCGGGGGGCGGGCAGCTCCTACGAGCAGTACTTC
TRBV7-9,once,-,TRBJ1-5,CASSSSRGNQPQHF,TGTGCCAGCAGCTCCTCAAGAGGAAATCAGCCCCAGCATTTT
TRBV7-9,-,TRBD1,TRBJ1-1,CASSLEMGTGGITEAFF,TGTGCCAGCAGCTTAGAAATGGGGACAGGGGGCATCACTGAAGCTTTCTTT
TRBV6-5,few,TRBD1,TRBJ2-1,CASCRGGQGGGEQFF,TGTGCCAGCTGCCGAGGGGGACAGGGTGGTGGTGAGCAGTTCTTC
TRBV7-3,-,TRBD1,TRBJ2-1,CASTPGSGQASEQFF,TGTGCCAGCACCCCCGGTTCGGGACAGGCCTCGGAGCAGTTCTTC
TRBV7-2,-,-,TRBJ2-2,CASSLGLTLTGLHGELFF,TGTGCCAGCAGCTTAGGACTAACCCTTACCGGTTTGCACGGGGAGCTGTTTTTT
TRBV4-3,-,TRBD2,TRBJ2-3,CASSQRGTSEDTQYF,TGCGCCAGCAGCCAACGTGGGACTAGCGAAGATACGCAGTATTTT
TRBV6-5,-,TRBD1,TRBJ1-5,CASSYGGGHQPQHF,TGTGCCAGCAGTTACGGAGGGGGCCATCAGCCCCAGCATTTT
TRBV19,few,TRBD1,TRBJ2-2,CASSTHSGQYTGELFF,TGTGCCAGTAGTACCCACTCGGGACAGTACACCGGGGAGCTGTTTTTT
TRBV19,-,-,TRBJ2-7,CASSRRTTRSEQYF,TGTGCCAGTAGCCGAAGGACGACTAGGAGCGAGCAGTACTTC
TRBV27,-,TRBD1,TRBJ1-2,CASSVTGGLYGYTF,TGTGCCAGCAGCGTAACAGGGGGCCTCTATGGCTACACCTTC
TRBV7-8,-,TRBD1,TRBJ2-5,CASSLVVTGGGETQYF,TGTGCCAGCAGCTTAGTGGTGACAGGGGGTGGAGAGACCCAGTACTTC
TRBV5-4,few,-,TRBJ2-7,CASSLAGTPEQYF,TGTGCCAGCAGCTTGGCCGGGACACCCGAGCAGTACTTC
TRBV4-1,-,TRBD1,TRBJ2-5,CASSQSGDRAAGWETQYF,TGCGCCAGCAGCCAAAGTGGGGACAGAGCTGCTGGATGGGAGACCCAGTACTTC
TRBV10-3,-,TRBD1,TRBJ1-1,CAITSDRGDTEAFF,TGTGCCATCACGTCCGACAGGGGGGACACTGAAGCTTTCTTT
TRBV5-4,-,-,TRBJ1-1,CASSRPGGLNTEAFF,TGTGCCAGCAGCCGCCCCGGGGGACTAAACACTGAAGCTTTCTTT
TRBV7-2,-,-,TRBJ1-2,CASSLTIGHSGLHGYTF,TGTGCCAGCAGCTTAACCATAGGACACTCAGGCTTGCATGGCTACACCTTC
TRBV7-2,-,TRBD2,TRBJ2-7,CASSLFSSGLTSYEQYF,TGTGCCAGCAGCTTATTTTCTAGCGGACTGACCTCCTACGAGCAGTACTTC
TRBV4-1,-,-,TRBJ2-1,CASSQRGLSEQFF,TGCGCCAGCAGCCAAAGAGGGCTAAGCGAGCAGTTCTTC
TRBV4-3,-,-,TRBJ1-3,CASSQETGSGNTIYF,TGCGCCAGCAGCCAAGAGACAGGCTCCGGAAACACCATATATTTT
TRBV7-2,-,-,TRBJ1-4,CASSFASAGTNEKLFF,TGTGCCAGCAGCTTCGCCTCGGCCGGGACTAATGAAAAACTGTTTTTT
TRBV4-3,-,-,TRBJ1-2,CASSPGGFYGYTF,TGCGCCAGCAGCCCCGGAGGGTTCTATGGCTACACCTTC
TRBV29-1,-,-,TRBJ2-5,CSVEAVRGTQYF,TGCAGCGTTGAGGCCGTCCGGGGGACCCAGTACTTC
TRBV5-4,-,-,TRBJ1-2,CASASPTGGLTGGYTF,TGTGCCAGCGCCTCCCCAACCGGGGGGTTAACGGGTGGCTACACCTTC
TRBV5-5,once,-,TRBJ1-2,CASSTGGSNYGYTF,TGTGCCAGCAGCACGGGGGGATCTAACTATGGCTACACCTTC
TRBV7-2,-,-,TRBJ1-3,CASSLTTSSGNTIYF,TGTGCCAGCAGCTTAACAACGTCCTCTGGAAACACCATATATTTT